This T cell receptor beta chain was captured by sequencing in a study of blood T cell repertoires in COVID-19. Background on the study: COVID-19 samples from acute and convalescent phases originated in the United States, Italy and Spain. T cells, B-cell-depleted T cells, or PBMCs provided the cDNA or gDNA that served as material.

In the source study's methods: The authors estimated nucleated cell counts from reference gene primer amplification. The protocol was immunoSEQ multiplex PCR, while the TCRdb copy is restricted to in-frame clones and leaves out a portion. V, J and clone size were drawn from that table, and D and trimming were deduced from the DNA. The table includes about 59,000 clones, 75% to 95% detected once. The CDR3 is 15 amino acids. The J segment lost 5 bases and the V segment lost 6 bases, leaving 7 bases of the junction unmatched. Germline V gene data show CDR1 as LNHDA and CDR2 as SQIVND (reference sequence).

The receptor's source is an older man with acute or convalescent COVID-19. Material: peripheral blood. The chain has TRBV19 and TRBJ1-4; 9 nucleotides align to TRBD1. The CDR3: CASSPRGTGNEKLFF. The DNA of the CDR3 is TGTGCCAGTAGCCCACGAGGGACAGGGAATGAAAAACTGTTTTTT. Looking up the rest from reference TRBV19 and TRBJ1-4 gives the full variable domain: DGGITQSPKYLFRKEGQNVTLSCEQNLNHDAMYWYRQDPGQGLRLIYYSQIVNDFQKGDIAEGYSVSREKKESFPLTVTSAQKNPTAFYLCASSPRGTGNEKLFFGSGTQLSVL.